This TCR beta chain was captured by sequencing in a study of T cell responses to AZD1222 COVID-19 vaccine. Findings and caveats of the study: Among spike-specific TCRs, nearly half reportedly target unmutated variant regions. The repertoires were collected only after the peak T cell response. Among vaccine-associated CD4 TCRs, coverage spanned spike, with dominance at 160-218 and 743-854.

TCRdb keeps only in-frame clones here, not all; method: immunoSEQ multiplex PCR. The data contain 130,000 to 150,000 clones, 85% to 95% of them singletons. Comment on this clone: The antigen is unknown.

Germline CDR1 LNHDA, CDR2 SQIVND (reference sequence). The V and J ends lost 3 bases and 3 bases, in that order; junction bases with no gene match: 4. The CDR3 extends over 14 amino acids. The sequencing here drew on peripheral blood, taken after recovery from COVID-19. The source is an adult who had recovered from COVID-19. The genes are TRBV19 and TRBJ2-7, with 8 bases lining up with TRBD1. CDR3 DNA sequence: TGTGCCAGTAGTATTGAGACAGGGGACTACGAGCAGTACTTC. Its protein product is CASSIETGDYEQYF.